A selection of T cell receptor beta chains follows, all from one sample in a study of T cell responses to AZD1222 COVID-19 vaccine. Generated by immunoSEQ multiplex PCR, the TCRdb table keeps only in-frame clones and is missing some. This table holds around 92,000 clones, approximately 90% found once. Material: peripheral blood, obtained on day 0 of AZD1222 vaccination. All receptors derive from an adult in good health. Both conserved end residues are part of each CDR3. The D gene is left open where the match is weak. Only part of the rows carry a size: once, few, many, or a class if the clone is expanded.

V: TRBV11-2
D: .
size: .
J: TRBJ2-7
DNA: TGTGCCAGCAGCCCCATTTCTCGCAGGAGTTCCTACGAGCAGTACTTC
CDR3: CASSPISRRSSYEQYF

V: TRBV19
D: .
size: .
J: TRBJ2-7
DNA: TGTGCCAGTAGTATATTCGGGCTACGGGGCTACGAGCAGTACTTC
CDR3: CASSIFGLRGYEQYF

V: TRBV5-4
D: .
size: .
J: TRBJ2-7
DNA: TGTGCCAGCAGCACGGGACTGGACTACGAGCAGTACTTC
CDR3: CASSTGLDYEQYF

V: TRBV6-5
D: TRBD1
size: .
J: TRBJ1-2
DNA: TGTGCCAGCAGTTACCCGGGACAGGGAGGGAGCTATGGCTACACCTTC
CDR3: CASSYPGQGGSYGYTF

V: TRBV6-5
D: TRBD1
size: .
J: TRBJ1-1
DNA: TGTGCCAGCAGTCCGTGGACAGGGGCGGTCACTGAAGCTTTCTTT
CDR3: CASSPWTGAVTEAFF

V: TRBV7-6
D: .
size: .
J: TRBJ1-3
DNA: TGTGCCAGCAGCTCAAGCTACAGGGCGAAACGTGGAAACACCATATATTTT
CDR3: CASSSSYRAKRGNTIYF

V: TRBV7-8
D: .
size: .
J: TRBJ1-2
DNA: TGTGCCAGCAGCCCCGTTGGAGGGTTCTATGGCTACACCTTC
CDR3: CASSPVGGFYGYTF

V: TRBV29-1
D: .
size: .
J: TRBJ1-1
DNA: TGCAGCGTTGCTGCCGGACTGCTGAACACTGAAGCTTTCTTT
CDR3: CSVAAGLLNTEAFF

V: TRBV7-2
D: TRBD1
size: once
J: TRBJ1-6
DNA: TGTGCCAGCAGCTTTCCAACAGGGGGCTCCTATAATTCACCCCTCCACTTT
CDR3: CASSFPTGGSYNSPLHF

V: TRBV9
D: .
size: once
J: TRBJ2-2
DNA: TGTGCCAGCAGCGAGACAGGGAGGGTCACCGGGGAGCTGTTTTTT
CDR3: CASSETGRVTGELFF

V: TRBV3-1/TRBV3-2
D: .
size: once
J: TRBJ1-1
DNA: TGTGCCAGCAGCCAAGAGCGTGGAGGGAGGGGTATGGACACTGAAGCTTTCTTT
CDR3: CASSQERGGRGMDTEAFF

V: TRBV6-5
D: .
size: .
J: TRBJ1-6
DNA: TGTGCCTCTTCTCTCAGGGGCTCCTATAATTCACCCCTCCACTTT
CDR3: CASSLRGSYNSPLHF

V: TRBV4-2
D: .
size: .
J: TRBJ1-1
DNA: TGTGCCAGCAGCCCCATGGACAGAAACACTGAAGCTTTCTTT
CDR3: CASSPMDRNTEAFF

V: TRBV15
D: .
size: .
J: TRBJ2-7
DNA: TGTGCCACCAGCGAAAATAACTACGAGCAGTACTTC
CDR3: CATSENNYEQYF

V: TRBV7-9
D: .
size: .
J: TRBJ1-1
DNA: TGTGCCAGCAGCTTAGTTGGGGGTGGAGGAAGCACTGAAGCTTTCTTT
CDR3: CASSLVGGGGSTEAFF

V: TRBV10-3
D: .
size: .
J: TRBJ1-3
DNA: TGTGCCATCAAAGAAAGAGACTCTGGAAACACCATATATTTT
CDR3: CAIKERDSGNTIYF

V: TRBV7-8
D: .
size: .
J: TRBJ1-1
DNA: TGTGCCAGCAGCTTAGACAGGTCTGAAGCTTTCTTT
CDR3: CASSLDRSEAFF

V: TRBV3-1/TRBV3-2
D: TRBD1
size: .
J: TRBJ1-6
DNA: TGTGCCAGCAGCCGCACCCGGGACAGGGACTATAATTCACCCCTCCACTTT
CDR3: CASSRTRDRDYNSPLHF

V: TRBV11-2
D: .
size: .
J: TRBJ2-7
DNA: TGTGCCAGCAGCCAAGGGGCGGCTGGCAGGCTTTACGTGTCCTACGAGCAGTACTTC
CDR3: CASSQGAAGRLYVSYEQYF

V: TRBV12-3/TRBV12-4
D: .
size: .
J: TRBJ1-2
DNA: TGTGCCAGCAAGATAGGACGGGACTATGGCTACACCTTC
CDR3: CASKIGRDYGYTF

V: TRBV27
D: .
size: once
J: TRBJ2-3
DNA: TGTGCCAGCAGTTCGGACCCTTATACGCAGTATTTT
CDR3: CASSSDPYTQYF

V: TRBV2
D: .
size: .
J: TRBJ1-2
DNA: TGTGCCAGCAGCCGGGACACCAACTATGGCTACACCTTC
CDR3: CASSRDTNYGYTF

V: TRBV7-9
D: .
size: few
J: TRBJ2-7
DNA: TGTGCCAGCAGTCAAACAGGGCGGTCGAACTACGAGCAGTACTTC
CDR3: CASSQTGRSNYEQYF

V: TRBV18
D: TRBD1
size: .
J: TRBJ2-7
DNA: TGTGCCAGCTCAAACGGACAGGGAAGCTACGAGCAGTACTTC
CDR3: CASSNGQGSYEQYF

V: TRBV6-1
D: .
size: .
J: TRBJ1-5
DNA: TGTGCCAGCAGTGAGGGGGGGCGGGTTTTGGTTAAGCCCCAGCATTTT
CDR3: CASSEGGRVLVKPQHF

V: TRBV30
D: .
size: .
J: TRBJ1-3
DNA: TGTGCCTGGGCCGCTAGCTCTGGAAACACCATATATTTT
CDR3: CAWAASSGNTIYF

V: TRBV6-5
D: .
size: .
J: TRBJ1-1
DNA: TGTGCCAGCAGTTACAGGCTGATGAACACTGAAGCTTTCTTT
CDR3: CASSYRLMNTEAFF

V: TRBV6-5
D: .
size: .
J: TRBJ2-7
DNA: TGTGCCAGCAGCAGGATATCCTACGAGCAGTACTTC
CDR3: CASSRISYEQYF

V: TRBV5-5
D: .
size: .
J: TRBJ1-5
DNA: TGTGCCAGCAGCTTAATAGGAGGAGAGCCCCAGCATTTT
CDR3: CASSLIGGEPQHF

V: TRBV11-3
D: .
size: .
J: TRBJ2-2
DNA: TGTGCCAGCAGCTTACGCCCAAACACCGGGGAGCTGTTTTTT
CDR3: CASSLRPNTGELFF

V: TRBV12-3/TRBV12-4
D: .
size: once
J: TRBJ2-1
DNA: TGTGCCAGCAGCCTTCAAAGAGGGCAGTTCTTC
CDR3: CASSLQRGQFF

V: TRBV4-1
D: .
size: .
J: TRBJ2-1
DNA: TGCGCCAGCCGTAAATCTGGGGGCCAGACACACTCCTACAATGAGCAGTTCTTC
CDR3: CASRKSGGQTHSYNEQFF

V: TRBV6-2/TRBV6-3
D: TRBD1
size: once
J: TRBJ1-3
DNA: TGTGCCAGCAGTCGCGCCGGGACAGGGGCTGGAAACACCATATATTTT
CDR3: CASSRAGTGAGNTIYF

V: TRBV18
D: .
size: .
J: TRBJ2-1
DNA: TGTGCCAGCTCACCTGAACAACCCTACAATGAGCAGTTCTTC
CDR3: CASSPEQPYNEQFF

V: TRBV7-2
D: .
size: .
J: TRBJ2-7
DNA: TGTGCCAGCAGTCCAGGGACGGGTAGCTCCTACGAGCAGTACTTC
CDR3: CASSPGTGSSYEQYF

V: TRBV28
D: TRBD1
size: .
J: TRBJ2-1
DNA: TGTGCCAGCAGAGGGGGGACAGGGGTTAGGGGTGAGCAGTTCTTC
CDR3: CASRGGTGVRGEQFF

V: TRBV28
D: TRBD1
size: .
J: TRBJ2-3
DNA: TGTGCCAGCAGGCAGATCCAGGGGGCGAGAGATACGCAGTATTTT
CDR3: CASRQIQGARDTQYF

V: TRBV18
D: TRBD1
size: .
J: TRBJ1-4
DNA: TGTGCCAGCTCACCACCGAGTGGACAGGGGACTCAGGAAAAACTGTTTTTT
CDR3: CASSPPSGQGTQEKLFF

V: TRBV5-4
D: .
size: .
J: TRBJ1-2
DNA: TGTGCCAGCAGCTTGTCACAGAACTATGGCTACACCTTC
CDR3: CASSLSQNYGYTF

V: TRBV28
D: .
size: .
J: TRBJ1-1
DNA: TGTGCCAGCAGTGGACGGACCCCCGCGGGACCTGAAGCTTTCTTT
CDR3: CASSGRTPAGPEAFF

V: TRBV5-1
D: TRBD1
size: .
J: TRBJ1-4
DNA: TGCGCCAGCAGCTTGGTGGTGACAGGGGGCTCGGGAGAAAAACTGTTTTTT
CDR3: CASSLVVTGGSGEKLFF

V: TRBV27
D: .
size: .
J: TRBJ2-1
DNA: TGTGCCAGTACCCCTGGGGGGGCCGGTGAGCAGTTCTTC
CDR3: CASTPGGAGEQFF

V: TRBV30
D: TRBD1
size: .
J: TRBJ1-2
DNA: TGTGCCTGGGACAGGGGTGGTGGCTACACCTTC
CDR3: CAWDRGGGYTF

V: TRBV5-5
D: .
size: .
J: TRBJ1-2
DNA: TGTGCCAGCAGCTTGGAACAGAACTATGGCTACACCTTC
CDR3: CASSLEQNYGYTF

V: TRBV19
D: .
size: .
J: TRBJ1-1
DNA: TGTGCCAGTATCCCGGGCGGGGGGCGGACTGAAGCTTTCTTT
CDR3: CASIPGGGRTEAFF

V: TRBV28
D: TRBD1
size: medium-sized
J: TRBJ2-7
DNA: TGTGCCAGCAAACCCCACGGGACAGGGGACCTCTACGAGCAGTACTTC
CDR3: CASKPHGTGDLYEQYF

V: TRBV5-1
D: .
size: .
J: TRBJ1-4
DNA: TGCGCCAGCAGCCCCGGAGGTACAGGGACGTATGAAAAACTGTTTTTT
CDR3: CASSPGGTGTYEKLFF

V: TRBV7-3
D: .
size: once
J: TRBJ2-1
DNA: TGTGCCAGCAGCTCCTACCACAGGCTGGGCAATGAGCAGTTCTTC
CDR3: CASSSYHRLGNEQFF

V: TRBV27
D: .
size: once
J: TRBJ1-2
DNA: TGTGCCAGCAGTCAACAGGGATCCACCTACTATGGCTACACCTTC
CDR3: CASSQQGSTYYGYTF